This section outlines one TCR beta chain sequence together with its context. Its antigen remains undetermined. No much larger clonotype is one base removed from it; base qualities were not supplied. The data originate from a study of T cell responses to AZD1222 COVID-19 vaccine (dated by TCRdb to about 2021). About the full investigation: Because spike-specific TCR depth and breadth did not differ between the two schedules, AZD1222 recipients who got a second dose at roughly 4 weeks were pooled with those who got a second dose at roughly 12 weeks. TCR sequencing covered about 230 trial participants: approximately 200 given two doses of AZD1222 and about 26 given two doses of MenACWY control vaccine. Trial participants were enrolled into age subgroups of 18-55, 56-69 and 70-plus years, which contained 148, 28 and 57 TCR-sequenced participants, respectively.

Sample time point, as interpreted from the label and publication: baseline before first vaccination. Vaccinee samples came from UK trials COV001 and COV002, including a single-blind randomized controlled phase 2/3 trial of AZD1222 (ChAdOx1 nCoV-19) in healthy adults. Trial participant PBMC samples were collected at day 0 and day 28 after the second dose for TCRbeta chain sequencing. Results and caveats for the whole study, not just this receptor: In the small 56-69-year group, the increase in depth fell short of significance, most likely because of low power. Spike-specific TCR breadth and depth rose significantly after two AZD1222 doses compared with day 0 and with MenACWY recipients. CD4 TCRs associated with the vaccine covered the entire spike protein, and the dominant responses were in regions 160-218 and 743-854. Epitopes outside the regions mutated in the B.1.351 and B.1.1.7 variants were reportedly recognized by nearly half of the unique spike-specific TCRs. Most participants were white British and females outnumbered males, and the authors suggested that clonal diversity may have been underestimated. Conclusions about previously exposed vaccinees are limited, since just a handful of AZD1222 recipients were seropositive for SARS-CoV-2 at baseline. Because no day 14 peak-response samples were available, repertoires were characterized only after the peak T cell response.

The CDR3 goes from the cysteine to the phenylalanine over 12 residues. The kept DNA is CDR3 alone, 36 bases in frame from the first base. As encoded in the germline V gene, CDR1 is SGHNT while CDR2 is YENEEA. Cut back by 0 bases and 13 bases, the V and J ends lie 7 bases apart. The CDR3 regions of human TCRbeta chains were subjected to immunosequencing. The authors' pipeline ran thus. Repertoire TCRs were matched against a reference library of SARS-CoV-2-specific TCRs generated with the MIRA antigen-specificity platform. Breadth meant the fraction of unique TCRs that were SARS-CoV-2-associated, whereas depth meant the fraction of total T cells that were SARS-CoV-2-associated. Using the MIRA data, each spike-specific TCR was mapped to the spike region that the TCR reacts to and placed in a CD4 or CD8 class. Log10-transformed breadth and depth values were compared by one-way ANOVA with Sidak's multiple comparisons tests. TCRdb holds this immuneACCESS table with in-frame rearrangements only. Some clones are missing; in checked studies, unresolved V genes explain under half, and the rest has no known cause. V and J calls and clone size follow that table, whereas D and trimming were derived from the DNA. Here the sample has about 100,000 clones; 85% to 95% occur a single time. Around 1.7% of the sample lies in the top ten.

The chain is encoded by TRBV11-3 joined to TRBJ1-6; a confident D gene designation cannot be given. The clonotype originates from an adult in good health. The specimen comprised peripheral blood, sampled on day 0 of AZD1222 vaccination. CDR3 protein: CASSLEGGPLHF. The nucleotide sequence reads TGTGCCAGCAGCTTAGAAGGTGGCCCCCTCCACTTT.